One sample yielded the 25 T cell receptor beta chains listed below, sequenced in a study of identical twins. One entry per CDR3 protein results from TCRdb running MiXCR on the 5' RACE reads. The table includes hundreds of thousands of distinct CDR3 sequences, around 5.7% detected once. Material for sequencing was naive T cells sorted from blood. Receptor source: a man younger than 30 in good health.

There are many counts of this clonotype. V and J are TRBV7-2 and TRBJ2-7; 7 bases fit TRBD2. The CDR3 loop spans 15 amino acids. Germline CDR1 and CDR2: SGHTA and FQGNSA. Trimming took 5 bases from V and 2 from J; bases not matched to a gene: 9. CDR3 in amino acids: CASSPSASGTYEQYF. The CDR3 bases are TGTGCCAGCAGCCCGAGCGCTAGCGGAACCTACGAGCAGTACTTC.

The rearrangement joins TRBV9 to TRBJ2-7; D may be TRBD2 (6 bases). Trimming removed 0 bases from V and 2 bases from J, with 9 bases in between. This CDR3 spans 14 amino acids. Germline lookup yields CDR1 SGDLS and CDR2 YYNGEE. CDR3 bases: TGTGCCAGCAGCGTAGCCGGGACTGCCTACGAGCAGTACTTC. Protein product: CASSVAGTAYEQYF.

Only a few counts were recorded for this clonotype. V usage is TRBV11-2 and J usage is TRBJ1-2; D is uncertain. CDR1 SGHAT and CDR2 FQNNGV come from the germline V gene. V lost 4 bases to trimming and J lost 3 bases, with 15 bases between them. The CDR3 runs to 15 residues. The CDR3 sequence is CASSSPRGRYYGYTF. The CDR3 coding sequence is TGTGCCAGCAGCTCCCCCCGGGGTCGTTACTATGGCTACACCTTC.

The sample holds many counts of this clonotype. The chain carries TRBV28 and TRBJ2-7; D assignment may be TRBD1 or TRBD2 (5 bases each). Germline CDR1 is MDHEN and CDR2 is SYDVKM. V lost 3 bases and J lost 2, with 11 bases in between. The CDR3 runs 14 residues. Written as DNA, the CDR3 is TGTGCCAGCAGTTTGAAAGGGGACCCCTACGAGCAGTACTTC. It codes for CASSLKGDPYEQYF.

This clonotype was seen a few times. The rearrangement links TRBV18 to TRBJ2-1; a possible D gene is TRBD2 (6 bases). Trimming shortened V by 2 bases and J by 4 bases, and 18 bases separated the two germline ends. The CDR3 is 17 amino acids. Germline CDR1 is KGHSH and CDR2 is LQKENI. The CDR3 here is CASSPDETGERYNEQFF. The CDR3 nucleotides read TGTGCCAGCTCACCAGACGAAACGGGAGAGAGGTACAATGAGCAGTTCTTC.

In its sample, this clonotype was seen many times. The rearrangement uses TRBV6-5 and TRBJ2-1; TRBD1 agrees at 10 bases. The V and J ends lost 4 bases and 7 bases, in that order; junction bases with no gene match: 7. The germline V gene has CDR1 MNHEY and CDR2 SVGAGI. This CDR3 spans 15 amino acids. The CDR3 nucleotides read TGTGCCAGCAGTTCCTGGACAGGGGGTAGTAATGAGCAGTTCTTC. Its translation: CASSSWTGGSNEQFF.

This clonotype was seen more than once but under ten times. In DNA, the CDR3 is TGTGCCAGCTCACTACCGGGATCCCGATACAATGAGCAGTTCTTC. This sequence encodes CASSLPGSRYNEQFF. The genes are TRBV18 and TRBJ2-1, with D tentatively TRBD2 (5 bases). The V end was cut by 4 bases, the J end by 4 bases, with 14 bases between. From germline, CDR1 is KGHSH and CDR2 LQKENI. This CDR3 contains 15 residues.

This clonotype was observed many times. The V call is TRBV5-1, the J call TRBJ2-7; the D is unclear. V gave up 1 base and J gave up 0 bases, with 8 bases separating them. Germline V gives CDR1 SGHRS, CDR2 YFSETQ. The CDR3 is 14 residues long. As DNA, the CDR3 is TGCGCCAGCAGCTTGCTAAGCAGCTCCTACGAGCAGTACTTC. Amino acids: CASSLLSSSYEQYF.

This clonotype has just a few counts. The rearrangement uses TRBV6-5 and TRBJ2-3; D might be TRBD1 or TRBD2, each matching 5 bases. Germline V gene lookup returns CDR1 MNHEY and CDR2 SVGAGI. The CDR3 runs 16 residues. The germline V and J ends were trimmed by 10 bases and 0 bases, with 20 bases remaining between them. The CDR3 region is CATSLRGAASTDTQYF. CDR3 coding DNA: TGTGCCACCTCACTCCGAGGGGCTGCGAGCACAGATACGCAGTATTTT.

This clonotype was seen many times. The rearrangement uses TRBV24-1 and TRBJ2-1, with 12 bases matching TRBD2. This CDR3 is built from 18 residues. V was clipped by 0 bases and J by 6 bases; unmatched bases: 8. Germline V gene lookup returns CDR1 KGHDR and CDR2 SFDVKD. The CDR3 coding sequence is TGTGCCACCAGTGATTTGGGTTTCCCGACTAGCGGGAGCAATGAGCAGTTCTTC. It encodes CATSDLGFPTSGSNEQFF.

This rearrangement joins TRBV20-1 to TRBJ2-1; D is perhaps TRBD1 (6 bases). Germline V gene sequence: CDR1 DFQATT, CDR2 SNEGSKA (reference sequence). This CDR3 is 13 amino acids long. The germline V and J ends were trimmed by 6 bases and 5 bases, with 14 bases remaining between them. The CDR3 nucleotides read TGCAGTGCCCCTAAAAGACAGGACAATGAGCAGTTCTTC. This gives the protein CSAPKRQDNEQFF.

The table lists this clonotype with many counts. The chain employs TRBV29-1 and TRBJ2-3; D call uncertain. Germline V CDR1 and CDR2: SQVTM, ANQGSEA. V was clipped by 2 bases and J by 9 bases, with 9 bases between them. The CDR3 extends over 11 amino acids. The CDR3 DNA reads TGCAGCGTTGAAAGTAGCCGAACGCAGTATTTT. Its protein product is CSVESSRTQYF.

This chain uses TRBV4-2 with TRBJ2-3, with D perhaps matching TRBD1 or TRBD2 (5 bases each). The CDR3 runs 16 residues. Trimming removed 4 bases from V and 4 bases from J, with 18 bases in between. In germline, CDR1 is LGHNA, CDR2 YNFKEQ. For the CDR3, the DNA is TGTGCCAGCAGCCCCCATTCTGGGGGAGAGCCAGATACGCAGTATTTT. Protein sequence: CASSPHSGGEPDTQYF.

The V gene is TRBV10-3, the J gene TRBJ2-7; tentatively, D is TRBD1 or TRBD2 (6 bases each). This CDR3 is built from 13 residues. Germline-derived CDR1 and CDR2 are ENHRY and SYGVKD. The germline V and J ends were trimmed by 4 bases and 7 bases, with 14 bases remaining between them. CDR3 protein: CAISVTGAREQYV. The CDR3 DNA reads TGTGCCATCAGTGTTACGGGGGCAAGGGAGCAGTACGTC.

At least ten counts were recorded for this clonotype. CDR3 coding DNA: TGTGCCAGCAGGTACAGGGTCAATCAGCCCCAGCATTTT. Protein product: CASRYRVNQPQHF. The chain recombines TRBV12-3 or TRBV12-4 with TRBJ1-5; D possibly corresponds to TRBD1 (6 bases). Trimming took off 6 bases at V and 3 bases at J, with 9 bases between the two ends. The CDR3 extends over 13 amino acids.

This clonotype was seen a few times. The chain is built from TRBV12-3 or TRBV12-4 and TRBJ2-2; TRBD2 matches at 9 bases. The CDR3 totals 18 residues. J was trimmed by 0 bases and V by 4 bases; bases with no gene match: 9. CDR3 protein: CASSSAGLAGTNTGELFF. As DNA, the CDR3 is TGTGCCAGCAGTTCTGCGGGGCTAGCGGGGACGAACACCGGGGAGCTGTTTTTT.

This clonotype showed up just a few times. The chain recombines TRBV13 with TRBJ1-1; possibly TRBD1 for D (6 bases). CDR1 is PRHDT, CDR2 FYEKMQ, per germline (reference sequence). The CDR3 runs to 13 residues. Trimming took 8 bases from V and 3 from J, leaving 13 bases between them. CDR3 in amino acids: CASGPQGHTEAFF. The DNA of the CDR3 is TGTGCCAGCGGTCCACAGGGTCACACTGAAGCTTTCTTT.

In its sample, this clonotype was seen many times. The chain is built from TRBV7-2 and TRBJ2-5; perhaps TRBD1 as D (5 bases). Germline V gene data show CDR1 as SGHTA and CDR2 as FQGNSA. CDR3 size: 14 residues. Between the trimmed V and J ends, which lost 1 base and 7 bases, there was a span of 13 bases. Here the CDR3 DNA reads TGTGCCAGCAGCTTAGAAGGGGATTGGGGGACCCAGTACTTC. This encodes CASSLEGDWGTQYF.

This chain links TRBV12-3 or TRBV12-4 with TRBJ2-5; D unclear. V was cut by 5 bases and J by 7 bases, with 5 bases left in between. The CDR3 is 10 residues long. The CDR3 sequence: CASSGWTQYF. The CDR3 coding sequence is TGTGCCAGCAGTGGCTGGACCCAGTACTTC.

The V and J genes are TRBV30 and TRBJ1-1; 8 nucleotides line up with TRBD1. The germline CDR1 and CDR2 sequences are GTSNPN and SVGIG (reference sequence). The CDR3 length is 13 residues. J gave up 3 bases and V 3 bases, and 3 bases lay outside the gene matches. CDR3 in DNA: TGTGCCTGGAGAGCAGGGGGCTACACTGAAGCTTTCTTT. This encodes CAWRAGGYTEAFF.

This clonotype has more than one count but fewer than ten. V and J are TRBV25-1 and TRBJ2-5, with D perhaps assigned TRBD1 or TRBD2 (6 bases each). The CDR3 runs 12 residues. The V and J ends lost 7 bases and 4 bases respectively, with 10 bases between them. Germline V lookup: CDR1 MGHDK, CDR2 SYGVNS. The DNA for the CDR3 is TGTGCCAGCAATAGGGGGGCAGAGACCCAGTACTTC. Its protein product is CASNRGAETQYF.

The rearrangement joins TRBV3-1 to TRBJ2-1, with TRBD2 matching over 7 bases. The ends lost 2 bases at V and 2 bases at J; junction bases unmatched: 6. Germline CDR1 and CDR2: LGHDT and YNNKEL (reference sequence). The CDR3 runs 16 residues. This CDR3 reads CASSQRLAGTYNEQFF. In DNA, the CDR3 is TGTGCCAGCAGCCAACGGTTAGCGGGCACCTACAATGAGCAGTTCTTC.

This clonotype showed up many times. This chain links TRBV4-3 with TRBJ2-1; possible D gene TRBD1, 5 bases. The V end lost 0 bases, the J end lost 5 bases, and 11 bases lay between the germline ends. Germline V lookup: CDR1 LGHNA, CDR2 YSLEER. This CDR3 comprises 15 residues. DNA of the CDR3: TGCGCCAGCAGCCAAGACAGGGTTTGGAACAATGAGCAGTTCTTC. Its translation: CASSQDRVWNNEQFF.

This clonotype showed up many times. The chain carries TRBV15 and TRBJ2-5; 12 positions match TRBD2. The ends lost 0 bases at V and 6 bases at J; junction bases unmatched: 8. The CDR3 runs 17 residues. In germline, CDR1 is LNHNV, CDR2 YYDKDF (reference sequence). In DNA form, the CDR3 reads TGTGCCACCAGCAGAGATCGTCTAGCGGGAGGGTGGAAGACCCAGTACTTC. This translates into CATSRDRLAGGWKTQYF.

There are a few counts of this clonotype. The chain has TRBV6-1 and TRBJ2-1; D remains unclear. The CDR3 loop spans 13 amino acids. Deletions cut 5 bases from V and 6 bases from J, with 11 bases between. Germline CDR1 reads MNHNS; CDR2 reads SASEGT. CDR3 amino acids: CASSPTYSNEQFF. The CDR3 bases are TGTGCCAGCAGTCCGACCTACTCCAATGAGCAGTTCTTC.